This TCR beta chain was sequenced for a study of T cells and Merkel cell carcinoma outcomes. Sequencing was performed with immunoSEQ multiplex PCR; in TCRdb, only in-frame clones are kept and a portion is missing. Of under 2,500 clones listed, approximately 89% are singletons. Trimming pared 3 bases from V and 0 bases from J, leaving 12 bases between. CDR1 and CDR2 (germline): SQVTM, ANQGSEA. The CDR3 length is 14 residues. The sequence came from a human donor with Merkel cell carcinoma. Sequencing was performed on tumor tissue from Merkel cell carcinoma. The chain couples TRBV29-1 to TRBJ2-7; D not resolved. In DNA form, the CDR3 reads TGCAGCGTTGACTTTAAAACGAGCTCCTACGAGCAGTACTTC. It translates to CSVDFKTSSYEQYF.